The clone carrying this TCR beta chain was counted ten times or more. Its antigen remains unidentified. These data come from a study of T cell repertoires in cytomegalovirus infection. Across the study: Both CMV infection and a matching HLA type were indicated by public TCR beta signatures. Whole-study findings and limits: There were HLA-C-restricted CMV-specific TCR beta clonotypes dominating the ex vivo response. Adding up the frequency of public TCR beta families identified people who carried CMV plus the relevant HLA.

TCRdb redid the calling of the reads with MiXCR, one entry per CDR3 protein. The sample contains about 200,000 distinct CDR3 sequences, nearly 9.5% of which appear only once. This clonotype originated in a human donor in good health (CMV status not recorded). Some clones in this sample may be carry-over from other donors' samples. Material: PBMCs.

The CDR3 spells CASRHDGNYGYTF. In DNA, the CDR3 is TGTGCCAGCAGACACGACGGTAACTATGGCTACACCTTC. V usage is TRBV28 and J usage is TRBJ1-2, with no clear D. V lost 6 bases and J 1 base, leaving 9 bases between the germline ends. Looked up from germline, CDR1 is MDHEN and CDR2 is SYDVKM. This CDR3 spans 13 amino acids.